This is a list of T cell receptor beta chains from one sample in a study of type 1 and type 2 diabetes patients. One entry per CDR3 protein, called by TCRdb with MiXCR from the multiplex PCR reads. The table records 250,000 or so distinct CDR3 sequences, 47% of them present only once. Specimen: peripheral blood mononuclear cells (PBMCs). The source of these receptors is a young man with type 2 diabetes. CDR3s include the opening cysteine and the closing phenylalanine or tryptophan. A D gene is named only where the DNA matches it firmly. Clone size is shown for a subset of rows, as once, few, many or a class of expanded clone.

CDR3 length	D gene	V gene	J gene	clone size	CDR3 protein	CDR3 DNA
15	NA	TRBV7-6	TRBJ2-5	NA	CASSQNSGNEETQYF	TGTGCCAGCAGCCAGAATTCCGGGAACGAAGAGACCCAGTACTTC
14	NA	TRBV7-8	TRBJ1-2	NA	CVSSPLSFNYGYTF	TGTGTCAGCAGCCCCCTCTCTTTTAACTATGGCTACACCTTC
17	TRBD1	TRBV18	TRBJ1-1	NA	CASSPTGQGVGSTEAFF	TGTGCCAGCTCACCAACGGGACAGGGGGTTGGATCCACTGAAGCTTTCTTT
12	NA	TRBV10-3	TRBJ2-7	NA	CAISGFEDEQYF	TGTGCCATCAGTGGGTTTGAGGACGAGCAGTACTTC
15	NA	TRBV7-3	TRBJ2-1	NA	CASSLGVGRHNEQFF	TGCGCCAGCAGCTTAGGGGTGGGCAGACACAATGAGCAGTTCTTC
13	NA	TRBV30	TRBJ2-3	NA	CAWGSGRGDTQYF	TGTGCCTGGGGTAGCGGCCGGGGAGATACGCAGTATTTT
12	NA	TRBV19	TRBJ2-7	many	CASSADRREQYF	TGTGCCAGTAGTGCGGACAGACGCGAGCAGTACTTC
14	NA	TRBV10-3	TRBJ2-5	many	CAVRSGQGSETQYF	TGTGCCGTCCGATCGGGGCAGGGCAGCGAGACCCAGTACTTC
16	TRBD1	TRBV15	TRBJ2-1	few	CATRRGGTVGYNEQFF	TGTGCCACCAGACGCGGTGGGACAGTGGGCTACAATGAGCAGTTCTTC
11	NA	TRBV20-1	TRBJ1-4	few	CSANEDEKLFF	TGCAGTGCTAACGAGGATGAAAAACTGTTTTTT
16	NA	TRBV7-2	TRBJ2-5	NA	CASSFRSEGWRETQYF	TGTGCCAGCAGCTTTCGCAGCGAGGGGTGGCGGGAGACCCAGTACTTC
14	TRBD2	TRBV29-1	TRBJ2-5	few	CSVERTSGRETQYF	TGCAGCGTTGAAAGGACTAGCGGGAGAGAGACCCAGTACTTC
19	TRBD2	TRBV12-3/TRBV12-4	TRBJ2-1	NA	CASSSSRPGLADTYNEQFF	TGTGCCAGCAGTTCCAGTAGACCGGGACTAGCGGATACCTACAATGAGCAGTTCTTC
15	NA	TRBV12-3/TRBV12-4	TRBJ1-5	NA	CASSLVLGANQPQHF	TGTGCCAGCAGTTTAGTATTGGGAGCTAATCAGCCCCAGCATTTT
18	TRBD2	TRBV10-1	TRBJ2-2	few	CASSDPGLAGSDTGELFF	TGCGCCAGCAGTGATCCGGGACTAGCGGGAAGCGACACCGGGGAGCTGTTTTTT
16	NA	TRBV14	TRBJ2-5	NA	CASSQDFPRGGETQYF	TGTGCCAGCAGCCAAGATTTCCCCAGGGGAGGAGAGACCCAGTACTTC
14	TRBD1	TRBV27	TRBJ1-5	NA	CASSNTGGNQPQHF	TGTGCCAGCAGCAACACAGGGGGCAATCAGCCCCAGCATTTT
14	NA	TRBV7-6	TRBJ1-4	NA	CASSFAQGGEKLFF	TGTGCCAGCAGCTTCGCACAGGGAGGTGAAAAACTGTTTTTT
17	NA	TRBV20-1	TRBJ2-7	NA	CSARAVEGMGSGYEQYF	TGCAGTGCTAGAGCGGTTGAGGGAATGGGGAGTGGCTACGAGCAGTACTTC
15	NA	TRBV6-1	TRBJ1-2	NA	CASSLRGGVDYGYTF	TGTGCCAGCAGTTTACGTGGAGGGGTAGACTATGGCTACACCTTC
16	TRBD1	TRBV19	TRBJ1-2	NA	CASSISGGGANYGYTF	TGTGCCAGTAGTATCTCCGGAGGGGGCGCGAACTATGGCTACACCTTC
13	NA	TRBV27	TRBJ2-1	NA	CASSLYASREQFF	TGTGCCAGCAGTTTATATGCTAGCCGGGAGCAGTTCTTC
14	NA	TRBV7-2	TRBJ2-5	few	CASSSMRGKETQYF	TGTGCCAGCAGCTCGATGAGGGGAAAAGAGACCCAGTACTTC
14	TRBD2	TRBV28	TRBJ2-7	NA	CATSGAGGPLEQYF	TGTGCCACCTCTGGAGCGGGAGGGCCGCTCGAGCAGTACTTC
17	TRBD2	TRBV4-1	TRBJ2-3	NA	CASSQDGAGGPADTQYF	TGCGCCAGCAGCCAAGATGGTGCGGGAGGGCCAGCAGATACGCAGTATTTT
15	NA	TRBV19	TRBJ2-7	many	CASSIYGGRPYEQYF	TGTGCCAGTAGTATTTATGGGGGCCGACCCTACGAGCAGTACTTC
13	TRBD1	TRBV2	TRBJ1-1	many	CASTRGLNTEAFF	TGTGCCAGCACCAGGGGGCTGAACACTGAAGCTTTCTTT
20	NA	TRBV14	TRBJ2-1	NA	CASSQGLPQPLLATHNEQFF	TGTGCCAGCAGCCAAGGACTTCCCCAACCCCTTCTTGCTACCCACAATGAGCAGTTCTTC
14	NA	TRBV11-2	TRBJ2-7	few	CASSLVAEAYEQYF	TGTGCCAGCAGCTTAGTGGCGGAAGCCTACGAGCAGTACTTC
12	TRBD1	TRBV10-3	TRBJ1-2	many	CAISRDSYGYTF	TGTGCCATCAGTAGGGACAGCTATGGCTACACCTTC
17	NA	TRBV6-6	TRBJ1-6	few	CASSYSIGLQKNSPLHF	TGTGCCAGCAGTTACTCGATTGGGCTCCAAAAGAATTCACCCCTCCACTTT
16	TRBD2	TRBV12-3/TRBV12-4	TRBJ2-5	NA	CASSLGTSGREETQYF	TGTGCCAGCAGTTTAGGGACTAGCGGGAGGGAAGAGACCCAGTACTTC
11	NA	TRBV12-3/TRBV12-4	TRBJ1-4	NA	CASRLREKLFF	TGTGCCAGCAGACTCAGAGAAAAACTGTTTTTT
15	NA	TRBV19	TRBJ1-5	few	CASSTHRERIQPQHF	TGTGCCAGTAGTACCCACAGGGAAAGGATTCAGCCCCAGCATTTT
15	TRBD2	TRBV2	TRBJ2-7	NA	CASISLAALSEEQYF	TGTGCCAGCATCTCCCTAGCGGCCCTCAGTGAAGAGCAGTACTTC
13	NA	TRBV7-2	TRBJ2-7	NA	CASSLEPEPEQYF	TGTGCCAGCAGCCTAGAACCAGAGCCCGAGCAGTACTTC
15	NA	TRBV20-1	TRBJ2-7	NA	CSAPPATGTTYEQYF	TGCAGTGCTCCCCCCGCGACAGGTACTACCTACGAGCAGTACTTC
16	TRBD1	TRBV10-1	TRBJ2-1	few	CASSSTRRDRDNEQFF	TGCGCCAGCAGTTCAACTCGCCGGGACAGGGACAATGAGCAGTTCTTC
15	NA	TRBV11-2	TRBJ2-2	NA	CASSLGFFLTGELFF	TGTGCCAGCAGCTTAGGTTTCTTTCTGACCGGGGAGCTGTTTTTT
15	TRBD1	TRBV30	TRBJ2-2	NA	CAWSPGTGNTGELLF	TGTGCCTGGAGTCCCGGGACAGGGAACACCGGGGAGCTGCTTTTT
15	TRBD1	TRBV19	TRBJ2-5	NA	CASSSNTGGGETQYF	TGTGCCAGTAGTTCCAATACAGGGGGTGGAGAGACCCAGTACTTC
14	NA	TRBV9	TRBJ1-3	NA	CASSVGGIGNTLYF	TGTGCCAGCAGCGTTGGCGGTATCGGAAACACCTTATATTTT
12	NA	TRBV9	TRBJ1-2	once	CASADSSYGYTF	TGTGCCAGCGCCGACAGTTCCTATGGCTACACCTTC
16	TRBD2	TRBV4-2	TRBJ2-7	NA	CASSQDGTSGGNEQYF	TGTGCCAGCAGCCAAGATGGGACTAGCGGGGGCAATGAGCAGTACTTC
14	NA	TRBV7-2	TRBJ2-7	NA	CASSRALGPYEQYF	TGTGCCAGCAGTCGCGCCCTCGGACCCTACGAGCAGTACTTC
11	NA	TRBV20-1	TRBJ2-7	NA	CRAGVSYEQYF	TGCAGAGCGGGTGTCTCCTACGAGCAGTACTTC
13	NA	TRBV15	TRBJ2-1	few	CATSFKRGNEQFF	TGTGCCACCAGCTTTAAAAGGGGGAATGAGCAGTTCTTC
11	NA	TRBV29-1	TRBJ2-1	few	CSVVAWGEQFF	TGCAGCGTTGTGGCGTGGGGTGAGCAGTTCTTC
13	TRBD2	TRBV27	TRBJ2-7	NA	CASTGRGAYEQYF	TGTGCCAGCACCGGGCGGGGGGCCTACGAGCAGTACTTC
13	NA	TRBV6-6	TRBJ2-7	NA	CASSARTFYEQYF	TGTGCCAGCAGTGCCCGGACCTTTTACGAGCAGTACTTC
17	NA	TRBV15	TRBJ1-2	NA	CATSRGAQRGGAFGYTF	TGTGCCACCAGCAGAGGGGCTCAGCGGGGGGGGGCCTTTGGCTACACCTTC
15	NA	TRBV7-2	TRBJ1-4	NA	CASSANRASNEKLFF	TGTGCCAGCAGCGCGAATCGGGCCTCTAATGAAAAACTGTTTTTT
14	TRBD2	TRBV5-1	TRBJ2-1	few	CASSLDGGGNEQFF	TGCGCCAGCAGCTTGGATGGGGGGGGTAATGAGCAGTTCTTC
14	NA	TRBV28	TRBJ2-1	few	CATSRPGDVDEQFF	TGTGCCACCAGTCGGCCAGGGGACGTGGATGAGCAGTTCTTC
14	TRBD2	TRBV27	TRBJ2-1	NA	CASSLGLAGIEQFF	TGTGCCAGCAGTTTAGGACTAGCGGGTATTGAGCAGTTCTTC
14	NA	TRBV7-3	TRBJ2-3	NA	CASSRAGSGDTQYF	TGTGCTAGCAGCCGGGCAGGGTCAGGGGATACGCAGTATTTT
14	TRBD1	TRBV7-8	TRBJ1-1	NA	CASSLTGARTEAFF	TGTGCCAGCAGCTTAACAGGGGCTCGCACTGAAGCTTTCTTT